Presented here are 25 T cell receptor beta chains from one specimen sequenced in a study of shared clonotypes between healthy human individuals. Assay used: immunoSEQ multiplex PCR; TCRdb lists only in-frame clones, some missing. The sample lists 1,100,000 or so clones; 75% to 80% were seen once. The sample comprised memory CD4+ T cells from PBMCs. The sample's subset: CD45RA-negative fraction. The receptors derive from a man in his late teens or twenties in good health. Some clones in this sample may be carry-over from other donors' samples.

The chain joins TRBV2 to TRBJ2-7, with D possibly being TRBD1 or TRBD2 (5 bases each). The CDR3 runs to 15 residues. Germline-derived CDR1 and CDR2 are SNHLY and FYNNEI. The V and J ends lost 6 bases and 5 bases respectively, with 20 bases between them. This CDR3 reads CASRDPWDPLDEQYF. CDR3 nucleotides: TGTGCCAGCAGGGATCCCTGGGACCCCTTAGACGAGCAGTACTTC.

This clone was seen a few times. V usage is TRBV2 and J usage is TRBJ2-7; D ambiguous. V lost 4 bases and J 7 bases, leaving 8 bases between the germline ends. CDR1 SNHLY and CDR2 FYNNEI come from the germline V gene. This CDR3 is 11 amino acids long. The CDR3, as DNA: TGTGCCAGCAGTGTAGAGTGGGAGCAGTACTTC. Protein sequence: CASSVEWEQYF.

The J gene is TRBJ2-7, the V gene TRBV4-2; tentatively, D is TRBD2 (6 bases). V lost 3 bases and J 2 bases, leaving 11 bases between the germline ends. CDR3 size: 14 residues. Germline V gene lookup returns CDR1 LGHNA and CDR2 YNFKEQ. CDR3 nucleotides: TGTGCCAGCAGCCAGGGGCGGGGAACCTACGAGCAGTACTTC. Translated, it gives CASSQGRGTYEQYF.

J is TRBJ2-7 and V is TRBV7-9; a weak D match, TRBD2 (5 bases). The germline gives CDR1 SEHNR, CDR2 FQNEAQ (reference sequence). Trimming stripped 7 bases from V and 2 bases from J, with 15 bases between. CDR3 size: 14 residues. The CDR3 bases are TGTGCCAGCATCCCAAGCGGCGCCACCTACGAGCAGTACTTC. Protein product: CASIPSGATYEQYF.

The rearrangement uses TRBV7-3 and TRBJ2-1; D assignment may be TRBD1 or TRBD2 (5 bases each). Trimming took off 2 bases at V and 12 bases at J, with 8 bases between the two ends. Germline-derived CDR1 and CDR2 are SGHTA and FQGTGA. CDR3 length: 11 residues. Here the CDR3 DNA reads TGTGCCAGCAGCTTAGAGGGGATGCAGTTCTTC. It is translated as CASSLEGMQFF.

The genes are TRBV2 and TRBJ1-1, with D possibly TRBD1 on 6 matching bases. Trimming pared 3 bases from V and 6 bases from J, leaving 8 bases between. The CDR3 contains 12 residues. Germline V gives CDR1 SNHLY, CDR2 FYNNEI. The CDR3 region has the DNA TGTGCCAGCAGTGACGGGGGGCCTGAAGCTTTCTTT. It translates to CASSDGGPEAFF.

This clone was detected once. The chain employs TRBV5-1 and TRBJ1-1; D is possibly TRBD1 (5 bases). CDR1 SGHRS and CDR2 YFSETQ come from the germline V gene. Trimming cost V 0 bases and J 4 bases, with 13 bases left between them. The CDR3 is 15 residues long. The CDR3 loop reads CASSLVDPGGTEAFF. The CDR3 bases are TGCGCCAGCAGCTTGGTTGACCCCGGGGGCACTGAAGCTTTCTTT.

V is TRBV28 and J is TRBJ1-4; D gene unclear. Trimming removed 5 bases at V and 0 bases at J, with 10 bases between. Germline CDR1 reads MDHEN; CDR2 reads SYDVKM. The CDR3 has 15 residues. CDR3 bases: TGTGCCAGCAGTCCGCCTGGGACAACTAATGAAAAACTGTTTTTT. Residues: CASSPPGTTNEKLFF.

This clone was recorded a few times. The V gene is TRBV14, the J gene TRBJ2-7, with 8 positions matching TRBD2. There are 17 residues in the CDR3. In germline, CDR1 is SGHDN, CDR2 FVKESK. Trimming cost V 2 bases and J 3 bases; bases outside gene matches: 12. The CDR3 DNA is TGTGCCAGCAGCCAAAAGTCTCCGGGACTAGTTTTCTACGAGCAGTACTTC. It encodes CASSQKSPGLVFYEQYF.

The J gene is TRBJ2-3, the V gene TRBV15, with D maybe TRBD2 (5 bases). V lost 5 bases and J 8 bases, leaving 14 bases between the germline ends. This CDR3 has 13 residues. Germline V lookup: CDR1 LNHNV, CDR2 YYDKDF (reference sequence). The CDR3 DNA reads as TGTGCCACCAGCGGGTTCGAAGGAGGTACGCAGTATTTT. As protein: CATSGFEGGTQYF.

The CDR3 reads CATSTSWGLAGNEQFF. Here the CDR3 DNA reads TGTGCCACCAGCACCAGTTGGGGACTAGCAGGTAATGAGCAGTTCTTC. The chain recombines TRBV15 with TRBJ2-1; TRBD2 aligns across 9 bases. Looked up from germline, CDR1 is LNHNV and CDR2 is YYDKDF (reference sequence). V trimming: 4 bases; J trimming: 7 bases; junction bases outside the gene matches: 11. The CDR3 has 16 residues.

The genes are TRBV6-5 and TRBJ2-2, with a weak D call TRBD1 (6 bases). Germline V gives CDR1 MNHEY, CDR2 SVGAGI. There are 14 residues in the CDR3. V lost 6 bases and J lost 4, with 12 bases in between. The CDR3 sequence is CASRTRRGTGELFF. The CDR3 nucleotides read TGTGCCAGCAGGACCCGCAGGGGCACCGGGGAGCTGTTTTTT.

The chain's CDR3 is CASSPGNDQPQHF. For the CDR3, the DNA is TGCGCCAGCAGCCCGGGAAACGATCAGCCCCAGCATTTT. The rearrangement joins TRBV5-1 to TRBJ1-5; unclear D gene. Looked up from germline, CDR1 is SGHRS and CDR2 is YFSETQ. This CDR3 region has 13 residues. The V and J ends lost 4 bases and 5 bases respectively, with 10 bases between them. The variable domain in full, with the rest retrieved from reference TRBV5-1 and TRBJ1-5, is KAGVTQTPRYLIKTRGQQVTLSCSPISGHRSVSWYQQTPGQGLQFLFEYFSETQRNKGNFPGRFSGRQFSNSRSEMNVSTLELGDSALYLCASSPGNDQPQHFGDGTRLSIL.

The V call is TRBV28, the J call TRBJ2-7; 9 bases line up with TRBD1. The CDR3 contains 13 residues. In germline, CDR1 is MDHEN, CDR2 SYDVKM. J gave up 3 bases and V 7 bases, and 4 bases lay outside the gene matches. CDR3 amino acids: CASTGGQGYEQYF. CDR3 nucleotides: TGTGCCAGCACCGGGGGACAGGGCTACGAGCAGTACTTC.

This chain uses TRBV7-2 with TRBJ2-1; the match to TRBD2 covers 14 bases. After removal of 5 bases from V and 7 bases from J, the junction contained 7 bases not matched to a gene. CDR3 size: 16 residues. Germline values: CDR1 SGHTA, CDR2 FQGNSA. The CDR3 spells CASSQQGLAGVNEQFF. The DNA of the CDR3 is TGTGCCAGCAGCCAGCAGGGACTAGCGGGGGTGAATGAGCAGTTCTTC. The full variable domain, in which reference TRBV7-2 and TRBJ2-1 provide the parts outside the CDR3, is GAGVSQSPSNKVTEKGKDVELRCDPISGHTALYWYRQSLGQGLEFLIYFQGNSAPDKSGLPSDRFSAERTGGSVSTLTIQRTQQEDSAVYLCASSQQGLAGVNEQFFGPGTRLTVL.

This chain links TRBV5-1 with TRBJ1-2; possibly TRBD1 for D (6 bases). Trimming cost V 0 bases and J 6 bases, with 15 bases left between them. This CDR3 spans 15 amino acids. Germline V gene lookup returns CDR1 SGHRS and CDR2 YFSETQ. The CDR3 is CASSLGGGSYHGYTF. In DNA, the CDR3 is TGCGCCAGCAGCTTGGGTGGGGGCTCTTATCATGGCTACACCTTC. The full variable domain, completed using reference TRBV5-1 and TRBJ1-2, is KAGVTQTPRYLIKTRGQQVTLSCSPISGHRSVSWYQQTPGQGLQFLFEYFSETQRNKGNFPGRFSGRQFSNSRSEMNVSTLELGDSALYLCASSLGGGSYHGYTFGSGTRLTVV.

The chain carries TRBV11-2 and TRBJ2-3; 11 positions agree with TRBD2. Germline CDR1 reads SGHAT; CDR2 reads FQNNGV. The CDR3 is made up of 16 amino acids. The V segment lost 1 base and the J segment 4 bases; nucleotides outside the gene matches: 4. CDR3 nucleotides: TGTGCCAGCAGCTTAGGTAGCGGGAGGGCCGCAGATACGCAGTATTTT. It translates to CASSLGSGRAADTQYF.

CDR3 in DNA: TGTGCCAGCTCACTGGGGACAGAACCCTCCTACGAGCAGTACTTC. Translated, it gives CASSLGTEPSYEQYF. The rearrangement uses TRBV18 and TRBJ2-7; 7 positions agree with TRBD1. The CDR3 length is 15 residues. After removal of 4 bases from V and 0 bases from J, the junction contained 6 bases not matched to a gene. CDR1 KGHSH and CDR2 LQKENI come from the germline V gene.

This chain links TRBV27 with TRBJ2-7; D is unresolved. Per germline, CDR1 MNHEY and CDR2 SMNVEV (reference sequence). V was cut by 5 bases and J by 0 bases, with 14 bases left in between. The CDR3 spans 15 residues. CDR3 in amino acids: CASSPQFTGSYEQYF. The CDR3 DNA reads TGTGCCAGCAGTCCACAGTTTACTGGCTCCTACGAGCAGTACTTC.

The rearrangement joins TRBV6-5 to TRBJ2-1; the D gene is possibly TRBD2 (6 bases). Per the germline V gene, CDR1 is MNHEY and CDR2 is SVGAGI. The ends were cut back, 2 bases at V and 0 bases at J, with 11 bases in the middle. The CDR3 contains 16 residues. The CDR3 DNA follows: TGTGCCAGCAGTTACGTTGGGACTCGCTCCTACAATGAGCAGTTCTTC. Translated, it gives CASSYVGTRSYNEQFF.

This clone has only a few counts. V usage is TRBV20-1 and J usage is TRBJ1-1, with D perhaps matching TRBD1 (5 bases). Germline-derived CDR1 and CDR2 are DFQATT and SNEGSKA (reference sequence). CDR3 length: 11 residues. CDR3: CSGAGAFEAFF. The CDR3 coding sequence is TGCAGCGGGGCGGGCGCCTTTGAAGCTTTCTTT.

This clone came up a few times. V gene TRBV19 combines with J gene TRBJ1-1; no clear D. The germline gives CDR1 LNHDA, CDR2 SQIVND (reference sequence). The CDR3 is made up of 12 amino acids. Trimming cost V 8 bases and J 4 bases, with 11 bases left between them. CDR3 region: CASGYFGTEAFF. In nucleotides, the CDR3 is TGTGCCAGTGGTTATTTTGGCACTGAAGCTTTCTTT.

This sequence joins TRBV11-2 and TRBJ2-1; the D is unclear. CDR1 is SGHAT, CDR2 FQNNGV, per germline. Trimming took 3 bases from V and 6 from J, leaving 12 bases between them. This CDR3 comprises 14 residues. The CDR3 DNA reads as TGTGCCAGCAGCTTTGGGGTAACCCGCAATGAGCAGTTCTTC. It codes for CASSFGVTRNEQFF.

About this clone: The identical CDR3 is also encoded by other nucleotide sequences in the sample. The rearrangement links TRBV2 to TRBJ2-7; either TRBD1 or TRBD2 may fit D (5 bases each). CDR1 SNHLY and CDR2 FYNNEI come from the germline V gene. V was pared by 2 bases and J by 0 bases, with 8 bases between. The CDR3 runs 14 residues. This CDR3 reads CASSEQGASYEQYF. The CDR3, as DNA: TGTGCCAGCAGTGAACAGGGAGCCTCCTACGAGCAGTACTTC.

The gene calls are TRBV7-8 and TRBJ2-3; D not resolved. Germline CDR1 SGHVS, CDR2 FQNEAQ. Trimming cost V 5 bases and J 4 bases, with 22 bases left between them. The CDR3 is 17 residues long. The CDR3 nucleotides read TGTGCCAGCAGCCAAGCGACTCTTGGCCCTCCTCCAGATACGCAGTATTTT. Its translation: CASSQATLGPPPDTQYF.